This T cell receptor beta chain emerged from a study of blood T cell repertoires in COVID-19. The overall study: Spain, Italy and the United States supplied samples that represented acute and convalescent COVID-19.

In germline, CDR1 is SGDLS, CDR2 YYNGEE. V shed 4 bases and J 0 bases; nucleotides not matched to a gene: 4. The CDR3 is 15 residues long. The data were produced by immunoSEQ multiplex PCR, yet TCRdb's version contains in-frame clones alone and is incomplete. Found here are 150,000 to 200,000 clones, approximately 86% of them singletons; the top ten hold 0.95%. The J gene is TRBJ1-1, the V gene TRBV9; TRBD1 matches at 9 bases. Sequencing was carried out using peripheral blood. This sequence originates from a man between 60 and 75 years old with COVID-19, enrolled during active disease. CDR3 amino acids: CASSKDRGLNTEAFF. The CDR3 DNA reads as TGTGCCAGCAGCAAGGACAGGGGCCTGAACACTGAAGCTTTCTTT. The full variable domain, completed using reference TRBV9 and TRBJ1-1, is DSGVTQTPKHLITATGQRVTLRCSPRSGDLSVYWYQQSLDQGLQFLIQYYNGEERAKGNILERFSAQQFPDLHSELNLSSLELGDSALYFCASSKDRGLNTEAFFGQGTRLTVV.